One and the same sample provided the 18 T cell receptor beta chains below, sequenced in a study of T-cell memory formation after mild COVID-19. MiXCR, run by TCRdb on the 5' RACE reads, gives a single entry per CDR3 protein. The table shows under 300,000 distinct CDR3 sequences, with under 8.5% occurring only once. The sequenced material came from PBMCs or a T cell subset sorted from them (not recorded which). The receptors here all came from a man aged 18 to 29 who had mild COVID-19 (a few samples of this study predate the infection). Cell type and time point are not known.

CDR3 in amino acids: CASSLERSRRTGELFF. CDR3 sequence (DNA): TGTGCCAGCAGCTTGGAGCGGTCCCGTAGGACCGGGGAGCTGTTTTTT. The genes are TRBV5-6 and TRBJ2-2, with TRBD2 as a possible D gene (5 bases). V shed 0 bases and J shed 5 bases, with 14 bases lying between them. CDR1 and CDR2 from the germline V gene are SGHDT and YYEEEE. The CDR3 is 16 residues long.

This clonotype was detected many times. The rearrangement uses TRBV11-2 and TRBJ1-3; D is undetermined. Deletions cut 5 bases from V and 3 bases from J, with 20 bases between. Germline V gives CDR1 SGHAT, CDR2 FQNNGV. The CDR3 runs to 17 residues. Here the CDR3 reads CASSPLGGRELGNTIYF. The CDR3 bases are TGTGCCAGCAGCCCCCTCGGTGGGCGGGAGCTTGGAAACACCATATATTTT.

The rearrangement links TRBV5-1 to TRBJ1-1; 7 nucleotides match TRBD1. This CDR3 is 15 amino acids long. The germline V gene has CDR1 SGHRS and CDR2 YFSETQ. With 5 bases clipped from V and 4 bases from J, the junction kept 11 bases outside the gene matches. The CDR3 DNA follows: TGCGCCAGCAGAAACGGACAGGTCGTAGGCACTGAAGCTTTCTTT. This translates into CASRNGQVVGTEAFF. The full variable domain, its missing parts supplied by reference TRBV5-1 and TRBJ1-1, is KAGVTQTPRYLIKTRGQQVTLSCSPISGHRSVSWYQQTPGQGLQFLFEYFSETQRNKGNFPGRFSGRQFSNSRSEMNVSTLELGDSALYLCASRNGQVVGTEAFFGQGTRLTVV.

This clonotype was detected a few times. For the CDR3, the DNA is TGTGCCAGCAGTCAAGCAGCGGGGTGGACTGAGCAGTTCTTC. This translates into CASSQAAGWTEQFF. This sequence joins TRBV28 and TRBJ2-1, with 7 nucleotides matching TRBD2. Germline CDR1 is MDHEN and CDR2 is SYDVKM. V was pared by 5 bases and J by 9 bases, with 10 bases of the junction left unmatched. The length of the CDR3 is 14 residues. The full variable domain, in which reference TRBV28 and TRBJ2-1 provide the parts outside the CDR3, is DVKVTQSSRYLVKRTGEKVFLECVQDMDHENMFWYRQDPGLGLRLIYFSYDVKMKEKGDIPEGYSVSREKKERFSLILESASTNQTSMYLCASSQAAGWTEQFFGPGTRLTVL.

CDR3 sequence reads: CASSQPLIAGGNNEQFF. The CDR3 region has the DNA TGCGCCAGCAGCCAACCACTAATAGCGGGGGGGAACAATGAGCAGTTCTTC. J is TRBJ2-1 and V is TRBV4-1; 11 nucleotides align to TRBD2. Trimming at V came to 2 bases and at J to 5 bases, leaving 8 bases not matched to a gene. The germline gives CDR1 MGHRA, CDR2 YSYEKL. The CDR3 covers 17 residues.

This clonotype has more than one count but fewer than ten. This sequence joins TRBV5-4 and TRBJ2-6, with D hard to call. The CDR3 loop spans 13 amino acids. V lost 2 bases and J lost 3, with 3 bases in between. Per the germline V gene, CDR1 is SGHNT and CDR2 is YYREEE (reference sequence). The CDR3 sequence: CASSFDGANVLTF. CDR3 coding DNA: TGTGCCAGCAGCTTCGATGGGGCCAACGTCCTGACTTTC. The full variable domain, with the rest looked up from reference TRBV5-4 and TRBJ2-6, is ETGVTQSPTHLIKTRGQQVTLRCSSQSGHNTVSWYQQALGQGPQFIFQYYREEENGRGNFPPRFSGLQFPNYSSELNVNALELDDSALYLCASSFDGANVLTFGAGSRLTVL.

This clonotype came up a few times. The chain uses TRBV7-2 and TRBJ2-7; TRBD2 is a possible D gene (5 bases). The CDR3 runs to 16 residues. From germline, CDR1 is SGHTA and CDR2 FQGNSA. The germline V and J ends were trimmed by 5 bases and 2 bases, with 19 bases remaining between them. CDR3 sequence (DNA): TGTGCCAGCAGCCCCGAGCCATCGGCGGGCACCTACGAGCAGTACTTC. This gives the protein CASSPEPSAGTYEQYF.

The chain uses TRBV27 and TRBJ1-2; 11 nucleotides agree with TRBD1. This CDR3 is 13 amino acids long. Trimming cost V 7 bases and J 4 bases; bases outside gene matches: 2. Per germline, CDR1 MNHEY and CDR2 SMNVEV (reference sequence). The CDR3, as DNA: TGTGCCAGCACCGGGACAGGGGGCTATGGCTACACCTTC. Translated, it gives CASTGTGGYGYTF.

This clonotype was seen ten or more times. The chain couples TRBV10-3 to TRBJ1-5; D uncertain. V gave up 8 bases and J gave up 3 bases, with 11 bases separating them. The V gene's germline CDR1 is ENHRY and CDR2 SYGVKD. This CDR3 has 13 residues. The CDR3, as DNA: TGTGCCATCTCAGGAGGAGACAATCAGCCCCAGCATTTT. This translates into CAISGGDNQPQHF.

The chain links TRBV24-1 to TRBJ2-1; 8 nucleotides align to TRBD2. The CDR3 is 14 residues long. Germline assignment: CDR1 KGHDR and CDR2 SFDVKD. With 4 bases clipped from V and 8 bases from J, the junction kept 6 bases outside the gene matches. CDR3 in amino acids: CATSDRGGLDEQFF. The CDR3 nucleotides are TGTGCCACCAGTGACCGGGGGGGCCTGGATGAGCAGTTCTTC.

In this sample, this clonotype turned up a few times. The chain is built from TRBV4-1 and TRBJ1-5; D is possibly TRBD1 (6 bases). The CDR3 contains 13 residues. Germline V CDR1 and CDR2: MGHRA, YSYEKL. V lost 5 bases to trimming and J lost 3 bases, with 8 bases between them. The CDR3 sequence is CASSGQNNQPQHF. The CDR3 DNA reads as TGCGCCAGCAGCGGACAGAACAATCAGCCCCAGCATTTT.

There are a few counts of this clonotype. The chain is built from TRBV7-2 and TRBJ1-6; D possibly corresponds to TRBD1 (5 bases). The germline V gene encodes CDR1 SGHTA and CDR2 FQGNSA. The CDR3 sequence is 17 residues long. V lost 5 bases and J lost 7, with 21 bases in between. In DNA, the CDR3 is TGTGCCAGCAGCCGAAAGGTCTTCAGGGCGGGGAATTCACCCCTCCACTTT. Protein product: CASSRKVFRAGNSPLHF.

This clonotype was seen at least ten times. CDR3: CASSSPAGGEKLFF. CDR3 DNA: TGTGCCAGCAGTTCGCCGGCAGGCGGTGAAAAACTGTTTTTT. This sequence joins TRBV12-3 or TRBV12-4 and TRBJ1-4; D gene ambiguous. CDR3 length equals 14 residues. The V gene lost 4 bases and the J gene lost 7 bases, with 13 bases spanning the gap.

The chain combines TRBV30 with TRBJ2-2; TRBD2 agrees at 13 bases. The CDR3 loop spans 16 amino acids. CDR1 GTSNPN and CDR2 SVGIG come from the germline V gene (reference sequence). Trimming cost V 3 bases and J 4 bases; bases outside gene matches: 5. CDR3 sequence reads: CAWSPGLAGVTGELFF. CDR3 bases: TGTGCCTGGAGCCCAGGACTAGCGGGGGTCACCGGGGAGCTGTTTTTT.

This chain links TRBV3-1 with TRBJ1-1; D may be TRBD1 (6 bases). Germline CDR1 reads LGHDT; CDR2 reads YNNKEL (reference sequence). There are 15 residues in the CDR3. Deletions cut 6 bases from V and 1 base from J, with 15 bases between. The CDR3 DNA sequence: TGTGCCAGCAGTTCCACAGGGACCTGGAACACTGAAGCTTTCTTT. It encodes CASSSTGTWNTEAFF.

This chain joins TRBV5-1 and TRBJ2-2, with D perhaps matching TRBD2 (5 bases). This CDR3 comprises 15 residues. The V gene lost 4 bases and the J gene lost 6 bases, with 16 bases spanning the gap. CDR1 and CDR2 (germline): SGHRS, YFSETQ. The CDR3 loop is CASSKLASRAGELFF. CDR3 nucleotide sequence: TGCGCCAGCAGCAAATTAGCGTCTAGGGCCGGGGAGCTGTTTTTT.

This chain's CDR3 is CASSGFGATNEKLFF. The CDR3 coding sequence is TGCGCCAGCAGCGGATTTGGAGCAACTAATGAAAAACTGTTTTTT. The chain recombines TRBV5-1 with TRBJ1-4, with D unresolved. V was clipped by 4 bases and J by 0 bases, with 10 bases between them. The CDR3 has 15 amino acids. CDR1 SGHRS and CDR2 YFSETQ come from the germline V gene.

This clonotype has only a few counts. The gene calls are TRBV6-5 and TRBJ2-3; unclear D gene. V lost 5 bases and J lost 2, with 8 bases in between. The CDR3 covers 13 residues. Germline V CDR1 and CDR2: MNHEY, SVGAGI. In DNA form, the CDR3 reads TGTGCCAGCAGTCAGCCTTCCACAGATACGCAGTATTTT. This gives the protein CASSQPSTDTQYF.